The 18 T cell receptor beta chains below come from one sample, sequenced in a study of cytomegalovirus exposure and HLA in healthy donors (dated by TCRdb to between 2016 and 2019). Libraries were built with the immunoSEQ multiplex PCR assay. The multiplex PCR relied on a mix of 60 forward primers for TCR Vbeta segments and 13 reverse primers for TCR Jbeta segments. TCRdb took over this immuneACCESS table, retaining in-frame rearrangements with V and J assigned. Such tables are incomplete; in checked studies, under half of the missing clones stem from an unresolved V gene, and the remainder is unexplained. This sample holds 180,000 or so clones; approximately 80% were observed only once. The ten largest clonotypes hold about 2.2% of the sample. The specimen sequenced was PBMCs. The receptors were sampled from a woman aged 50 to 60 in good health and CMV-seronegative.

This clone occurred once. This chain uses TRBV6-1 with TRBJ2-5; 8 nucleotides align to TRBD1. The J call may be mistaken, given a closer DNA end match to TRBJ2-7. This CDR3 contains 13 residues. In germline, CDR1 is MNHNS, CDR2 SASEGT. The CDR3 DNA follows: TGTGCCAGCACCAGGGACAGGCCATACGAGCAGTACTTC. Protein: CASTRDRPYEQYF.

This clone was detected only a few times. The chain uses TRBV20-1 and TRBJ2-3; the D is unclear. Trimming shortened V by 1 base and J by 6 bases, and 5 bases separated the two germline ends. CDR3 length: 11 amino acids. Germline values: CDR1 DFQATT, CDR2 SNEGSKA (reference sequence). The CDR3 region is CSARVEDTQYF. The CDR3 coding sequence is TGCAGTGCTAGAGTGGAGGATACGCAGTATTTT.

This chain links TRBV9 with TRBJ2-1; D is perhaps TRBD2 (5 bases). V lost 3 bases and J lost 0, with 10 bases in between. The V gene's germline CDR1 is SGDLS and CDR2 YYNGEE. This CDR3 contains 15 residues. CDR3 in amino acids: CASSAGGSSYNEQFF. The CDR3 DNA reads TGTGCCAGCAGCGCTGGAGGTAGCTCCTACAATGAGCAGTTCTTC. The full variable domain, in which reference TRBV9 and TRBJ2-1 provide the parts outside the CDR3, is DSGVTQTPKHLITATGQRVTLRCSPRSGDLSVYWYQQSLDQGLQFLIQYYNGEERAKGNILERFSAQQFPDLHSELNLSSLELGDSALYFCASSAGGSSYNEQFFGPGTRLTVL.

As to this clone: At one boundary the junction diverges from the germline segment, which might be a read error. The chain joins TRBV2 to TRBJ2-3, with a weak D call TRBD2 (6 bases). Germline V gene lookup returns CDR1 SNHLY and CDR2 FYNNEI. The CDR3 consists of 15 residues. In DNA, the CDR3 is TGTGCCAGCCCCGTCGGGGGTCTCGGCACAGATATGCAGTATTTT. It specifies CASPVGGLGTDMQYF.

This clone came up a few times. J is TRBJ1-4 and V is TRBV7-2; the D gene is possibly TRBD1 (6 bases). The germline V gene encodes CDR1 SGHTA and CDR2 FQGNSA. The length of the CDR3 is 15 residues. The germline V and J ends were trimmed by 1 base and 3 bases, with 9 bases remaining between them. The CDR3: CASSLDGGSNEKLFF. The CDR3 DNA reads as TGTGCCAGCAGCTTAGATGGGGGCTCTAATGAAAAACTGTTTTTT.

The table lists this clone with a count of one. The CDR3 here is CASSPKGETGREKLFF. The DNA of the CDR3 is TGTGCCAGCTCACCCAAAGGCGAGACAGGACGAGAAAAACTGTTTTTT. The chain employs TRBV18 and TRBJ1-4; possible D gene TRBD1, 6 bases. CDR3 length equals 16 residues. V lost 3 bases, J lost 8 bases, and 19 bases lay in between. Germline V gives CDR1 KGHSH, CDR2 LQKENI.

The rearrangement joins TRBV6-4 to TRBJ1-1; possibly TRBD1 for D (5 bases). Per germline, CDR1 MRHNA and CDR2 SNTAGT. The CDR3 sequence is 15 residues long. V dropped 6 bases and J dropped 1 base, with 15 bases sitting between them. The CDR3 loop is CASRRNTGQNTEAFF. The DNA of the CDR3 is TGTGCCAGCAGACGAAACACAGGACAGAACACTGAAGCTTTCTTT.

The V call is TRBV11-2, the J call TRBJ1-2; D remains ambiguous. The CDR3 runs 13 residues. V lost 6 bases to trimming and J lost 7 bases, with 15 bases between them. CDR1 SGHAT and CDR2 FQNNGV come from the germline V gene. As DNA, the CDR3 is TGTGCCAGCAGTACATGGGTACGGGGTGGCTACACCTTC. Translating gives CASSTWVRGGYTF. Based on the CDR3 plus reference TRBV11-2 and TRBJ1-2, the full variable domain is EAGVAQSPRYKIIEKRQSVAFWCNPISGHATLYWYQQILGQGPKLLIQFQNNGVVDDSQLPKDRFSAERLKGVDSTLKIQPAKLEDSAVYLCASSTWVRGGYTFGSGTRLTVV.

J is TRBJ2-7 and V is TRBV5-6, with D possibly matching TRBD2 (5 bases). Deletions cut 0 bases from V and 0 bases from J, with 10 bases between. This CDR3 comprises 15 residues. Germline CDR1 SGHDT, CDR2 YYEEEE. The CDR3 region has the DNA TGTGCCAGCAGCTTGGGCCGTCGGGGCTCCTACGAGCAGTACTTC. Protein sequence: CASSLGRRGSYEQYF.

The V and J genes are TRBV28 and TRBJ1-6; D possibly corresponds to TRBD1 (6 bases). In germline, CDR1 is MDHEN, CDR2 SYDVKM. V lost 5 bases, J lost 7 bases, and 15 bases lay in between. The CDR3 contains 15 residues. The CDR3 coding sequence is TGTGCCAGCAGTAATCCGACAGGAGTGAATTCACCCCTCCACTTT. Amino acids: CASSNPTGVNSPLHF.

The chain recombines TRBV28 with TRBJ1-4; the D gene is possibly TRBD1 (5 bases). The CDR3 sequence is 16 residues long. In germline, CDR1 is MDHEN, CDR2 SYDVKM. Trimming pared 3 bases from V and 12 bases from J, leaving 23 bases between. The CDR3 here is CASSFPVGGTLGELFF. The DNA of the CDR3 is TGTGCCAGCAGTTTTCCCGTCGGGGGGACTTTGGGGGAACTGTTTTTT.

The chain couples TRBV5-1 to TRBJ1-1; tentative D call: TRBD1 (6 bases). V was trimmed by 5 bases and J by 0 bases, leaving 17 bases between them. The germline CDR1 and CDR2 sequences are SGHRS and YFSETQ. The CDR3 contains 16 residues. The CDR3 spells CASRPQGNGVNTEAFF. In DNA, the CDR3 is TGCGCCAGCAGGCCTCAGGGGAACGGGGTGAACACTGAAGCTTTCTTT.

The gene calls are TRBV10-2 and TRBJ2-1; 12 positions agree with TRBD2. After removal of 3 bases from V and 3 bases from J, the junction contained 3 bases not matched to a gene. Germline V CDR1 and CDR2: WSHSY, SAAADI. The CDR3 is made up of 16 amino acids. The CDR3 is CASSDRLAGVYNEQFF. CDR3 in DNA: TGCGCCAGCAGTGACCGACTAGCGGGGGTCTACAATGAGCAGTTCTTC.

The chain couples TRBV18 to TRBJ2-7, with D possibly being TRBD2 (6 bases). The CDR3 has 15 residues. The V and J ends lost 3 bases and 1 base respectively, with 13 bases between them. Germline CDR1 KGHSH, CDR2 LQKENI. CDR3 nucleotide sequence: TGTGCCAGCTCACCTGGGGGGTTGGGTTCCTACGAGCAGTACTTC. Protein: CASSPGGLGSYEQYF.

The genes are TRBV4-1 and TRBJ2-2; 10 bases are a match to TRBD2. CDR3 length equals 17 residues. Germline V gene lookup returns CDR1 MGHRA and CDR2 YSYEKL. V was pared by 0 bases and J by 4 bases, with 5 bases of the junction left unmatched. The CDR3 region has the DNA TGCGCCAGCAGCCAAGATCAGGGACTAGCGCTCACCGGGGAGCTGTTTTTT. Translation: CASSQDQGLALTGELFF.

The chain couples TRBV10-3 to TRBJ2-5, with D unresolved. The end of the DNA fits TRBJ2-7 better, so the J call may be wrong. This CDR3 spans 12 amino acids. Per the germline V gene, CDR1 is ENHRY and CDR2 is SYGVKD. In DNA, the CDR3 is TGTGCCATCAGTGAAGGCGGCTACGAGCAGTACTTC. As protein: CAISEGGYEQYF.

The chain employs TRBV18 and TRBJ1-5; weak D call: TRBD1 (5 bases). The germline V and J ends were trimmed by 0 bases and 4 bases, with 13 bases remaining between them. Germline V CDR1 and CDR2: KGHSH, LQKENI. The CDR3 has 16 amino acids. In nucleotides, the CDR3 is TGTGCCAGCTCACCACCCTCTCGGGGGACGAATCAGCCCCAGCATTTT. This encodes CASSPPSRGTNQPQHF.

The V call is TRBV27, the J call TRBJ1-2; possibly TRBD1 for D (5 bases). This CDR3 spans 16 amino acids. Germline lookup yields CDR1 MNHEY and CDR2 SMNVEV (reference sequence). Trimming took 2 bases from V and 4 from J, leaving 17 bases between them. CDR3 region: CASSLTPSPQAYGYTF. The CDR3, as DNA: TGTGCCAGCAGTTTAACCCCCAGCCCACAGGCCTATGGCTACACCTTC.